These 15 T cell receptor beta chains originate from one sample sequenced in a study of patients and donors after allogeneic stem cell transplantation (dated by TCRdb to 2020 to 2021). To prepare the library, RT-PCR was applied. Data came from a NextSeq 550. TCRdb redid the processing of the public reads, applying fastp at Q25 and MiXCR, and retained in-frame beta chains. All rows with the same CDR3 protein become a single entry with the most common DNA and genes. Recorded for this sample are about 30,000 distinct CDR3 sequences; about 8% of them occurred a single time. The ten most abundant clones make up about half of the sample. Sequenced input: blood, either unsorted or a sorted T cell fraction (not recorded which). The receptors come from a human donor who was either an allogeneic HSCT recipient or a stem cell or donor lymphocyte infusion donor (not recorded which). It is not recorded whose cells these are; they may come from a transplant donor.

This clonotype was found many times. The chain joins TRBV5-1 to TRBJ2-1; TRBD1 aligns across 10 bases. The CDR3 covers 16 residues. CDR1 and CDR2 (germline): SGHRS, YFSETQ. The trim removed 5 bases at V and 9 bases at J, leaving 14 bases unmatched. CDR3 in amino acids: CASRSDPGQGTSEQFF. For the CDR3, the DNA is TGCGCCAGCAGATCCGATCCGGGACAGGGGACCAGTGAGCAGTTCTTC.

This clonotype has ten or more counts. The chain joins TRBV5-1 to TRBJ2-1; 7 bases match TRBD1. Losses at the gene ends were 4 bases for V and 0 bases for J; bases not matched to a gene: 4. Per germline, CDR1 SGHRS and CDR2 YFSETQ. CDR3 size: 15 residues. CDR3 protein: CASSPGQTSYNEQFF. The CDR3 DNA sequence: TGCGCCAGCAGCCCGGGACAGACCTCCTACAATGAGCAGTTCTTC.

To note about this clonotype: At one boundary the junction diverges from the germline segment, which might be a read error. The gene calls are TRBV7-8 and TRBJ2-1, with 8 bases lining up with TRBD2. The CDR3 totals 11 residues. Per the germline V gene, CDR1 is SGHVS and CDR2 is FQNEAQ. The CDR3 sequence is CASSLATSVIF. CDR3 nucleotides: TGTGCCAGCAGCTTAGCGACTAGCGTGATCTTC.

This clonotype has ten or more counts. The chain employs TRBV24-1 and TRBJ2-3; 11 positions match TRBD2. The germline gives CDR1 KGHDR, CDR2 SFDVKD. The CDR3 loop spans 15 amino acids. Trimming cost V 7 bases and J 2 bases; bases outside gene matches: 4. CDR3 nucleotide sequence: TGTGCCACCAGCCCGACTAGCGGGATCACAGATACGCAGTATTTT. This translates into CATSPTSGITDTQYF.

This clonotype was recorded a few times. The genes are TRBV30 and TRBJ2-3, with D possibly TRBD2 on 6 matching bases. Germline loops: CDR1 GTSNPN, CDR2 SVGIG (reference sequence). V lost 0 bases to trimming and J lost 5 bases, with 12 bases between them. The CDR3 consists of 14 residues. CDR3 loop: CAWSVLGGVDTQYF. CDR3 nucleotides: TGTGCCTGGAGTGTACTTGGAGGGGTAGATACGCAGTATTTT.

V and J are TRBV4-2 and TRBJ2-5; 7 bases map to TRBD2. CDR1 LGHNA and CDR2 YNFKEQ come from the germline V gene. The length of the CDR3 is 16 residues. V lost 0 bases, J lost 5 bases, and 9 bases stayed unmatched. This chain's CDR3 is CASSQDLAGSGETQYF. DNA for the CDR3: TGTGCCAGCAGCCAAGATCTTGCGGGTAGCGGGGAGACCCAGTACTTC.

This clonotype was observed at least ten times. V and J are TRBV7-2 and TRBJ2-5; no clear D gene. The germline V gene encodes CDR1 SGHTA and CDR2 FQGNSA. V was shortened by 5 bases and J by 0 bases, with 10 bases between the two germline ends. This CDR3 has 14 residues. The CDR3 coding sequence is TGTGCCAGCAGCGTAGGGCCGTACCAAGAGACCCAGTACTTC. Encoded protein: CASSVGPYQETQYF.

There are a few counts of this clonotype. The chain recombines TRBV5-5 with TRBJ1-3; perhaps TRBD1 as D (5 bases). CDR1 is SGHKS and CDR2 is YYEKEE in the germline V gene (reference sequence). The CDR3 contains 15 residues. Trimming took 1 base from V and 1 from J, leaving 9 bases between them. The CDR3 loop is CASSLFRVSGNTIYF. The CDR3 nucleotides read TGTGCCAGCAGCTTGTTCAGGGTATCTGGAAACACCATATATTTT. Combining the CDR3 with reference TRBV5-5 and TRBJ1-3 gives the whole variable domain DAGVTQSPTHLIKTRGQQVTLRCSPISGHKSVSWYQQVLGQGPQFIFQYYEKEERGRGNFPDRFSARQFPNYSSELNVNALLLGDSALYLCASSLFRVSGNTIYFGEGSWLTVV.

The V gene is TRBV27, the J gene TRBJ2-1; perhaps TRBD2 as D (7 bases). This CDR3 contains 14 residues. The V gene's germline CDR1 is MNHEY and CDR2 SMNVEV (reference sequence). V lost 1 base to trimming and J lost 10 bases, with 14 bases between them. CDR3 in amino acids: CASSLFGGLPEQFF. CDR3 DNA sequence: TGTGCCAGCAGTTTATTCGGGGGGCTGCCAGAGCAGTTCTTC.

The CDR3 DNA reads as TGTGCCAGTACTAGCGGGAGGGCCGGGGACGAGACCCAGTACTTC. This gives the protein CASTSGRAGDETQYF. This chain joins TRBV19 and TRBJ2-5; 12 nucleotides align to TRBD2. The germline V gene encodes CDR1 LNHDA and CDR2 SQIVND (reference sequence). V was pared by 7 bases and J by 5 bases, with 8 bases of the junction left unmatched. The length of the CDR3 is 15 residues.

This clonotype occurred many times. The V gene is TRBV24-1, the J gene TRBJ2-5, with 12 bases identical to TRBD2. This CDR3 spans 15 amino acids. From germline, CDR1 is KGHDR and CDR2 SFDVKD. The V gene end was trimmed by 6 bases and the J gene end by 4 bases; junction bases not matched to a gene: 5. CDR3 protein: CATSLAGGPGETQYF. The CDR3 region has the DNA TGTGCCACCAGTCTAGCGGGAGGGCCGGGAGAGACCCAGTACTTC.

The chain recombines TRBV6-5 with TRBJ1-3; weak D call: TRBD1 (5 bases). The CDR3 is 16 amino acids. The germline V and J ends were trimmed by 0 bases and 8 bases, with 17 bases remaining between them. Germline assignment: CDR1 MNHEY and CDR2 SVGAGI. The CDR3 protein is CASSYSIWGRVDTIYF. The CDR3, as DNA: TGTGCCAGCAGTTACTCGATTTGGGGCCGAGTGGACACCATATATTTT.

This clonotype was seen only a few times. V and J are TRBV5-8 and TRBJ1-5; 7 bases line up with TRBD1. Germline loops: CDR1 SGHTS, CDR2 YDEGEE. The CDR3 is 15 amino acids. Germline trimming cut 2 bases from V and 1 base from J; bases unmatched to any gene: 3. CDR3 sequence: CASSLQGKSNQPQHF. CDR3 nucleotides: TGTGCCAGCAGCTTACAGGGGAAAAGCAATCAGCCCCAGCATTTT. Based on the CDR3 plus reference TRBV5-8 and TRBJ1-5, the full variable domain is EAGVTQSPTHLIKTRGQQATLRCSPISGHTSVYWYQQALGLGLQFLLWYDEGEERNRGNFPPRFSGRQFPNYSSELNVNALELEDSALYLCASSLQGKSNQPQHFGDGTRLSIL.

This clonotype was found many times. The rearrangement links TRBV7-9 to TRBJ1-2; D is possibly TRBD1 (6 bases). Germline V gene lookup returns CDR1 SEHNR and CDR2 FQNEAQ (reference sequence). The CDR3 is 14 amino acids. Trimming removed 1 base from V and 5 bases from J, with 11 bases in between. In nucleotides, the CDR3 is TGTGCCAGCAGCTTAGGGGGGCGAACTTATGGCTACACCTTC. Protein: CASSLGGRTYGYTF. The entire variable domain, with the rest obtained from reference TRBV7-9 and TRBJ1-2, is as follows: DTGVSQNPRHKITKRGQNVTFRCDPISEHNRLYWYRQTLGQGPEFLTYFQNEAQLEKSRLLSDRFSAERPKGSFSTLEIQRTEQGDSAMYLCASSLGGRTYGYTFGSGTRLTVV.

This clonotype occurred a few times. The rearrangement links TRBV2 to TRBJ2-6; D gene unclear. Germline loops: CDR1 SNHLY, CDR2 FYNNEI. CDR3 length: 13 residues. V lost 7 bases and J 5 bases, leaving 9 bases between the germline ends. The CDR3 sequence is CASKVERANVLTF. The DNA of the CDR3 is TGTGCCAGCAAGGTGGAAAGGGCCAACGTCCTGACTTTC. Full variable domain (outside the CDR3, taken from reference TRBV2 and TRBJ2-6): EPEVTQTPSHQVTQMGQEVILRCVPISNHLYFYWYRQILGQKVEFLVSFYNNEISEKSEIFDDQFSVERPDGSNFTLKIRSTKLEDSAMYFCASKVERANVLTFGAGSRLTVL.